This T cell receptor (beta chain) was obtained from a study of chemoradiotherapy in HPV16-positive cancers. The CDR3 contains 14 residues. The V and J ends lost 5 bases and 10 bases respectively, with 17 bases between them. CDR1 and CDR2 from the germline V gene are MNHEY and SMNVEV (reference sequence). Sequencing used immunoSEQ multiplex PCR; TCRdb keeps in-frame clones, though not all of them. The sample consists of roughly 34,000 clones, around 87% of them appearing once. The receptor was derived from a human donor with HPV-associated anogenital cancer. The chain couples TRBV27 to TRBJ1-4; D might be TRBD1 (5 bases). The sequencing used blood, collected from a patient who underwent chemoradiotherapy. The CDR3 here is CASSPGTPRGKLFF. CDR3 sequence (DNA): TGTGCCAGCAGTCCGGGGACCCCAAGGGGAAAACTGTTTTTT.